This T cell receptor beta chain was found in a study of blood T cell repertoires in COVID-19. The wider study: Collection of acute and convalescent COVID-19 samples took place in the United States, Italy and Spain.

The protocol was immunoSEQ multiplex PCR, while the TCRdb copy is restricted to in-frame clones and leaves out a portion. The sample shows tens of thousands of clones, around 80% of them seen only once. Germline V gene lookup returns CDR1 ENHRY and CDR2 SYGVKD. The V gene lost 3 bases and the J gene lost 1 base, with 10 bases spanning the gap. CDR3 size: 14 residues. The table lists this clone with a count of one. Those enrolled in Seattle joined during active infection and were followed longitudinally afterward. This clonotype originated in a man in his sixties with COVID-19, enrolled during active disease. J is TRBJ2-7 and V is TRBV10-3; D might be TRBD2 (6 bases). The sequenced sample was peripheral blood. CDR3 coding DNA: TGTGCCATCAGTGAACACGGGGGATCCTACGAGCAGTACTTC. Amino acids: CAISEHGGSYEQYF.